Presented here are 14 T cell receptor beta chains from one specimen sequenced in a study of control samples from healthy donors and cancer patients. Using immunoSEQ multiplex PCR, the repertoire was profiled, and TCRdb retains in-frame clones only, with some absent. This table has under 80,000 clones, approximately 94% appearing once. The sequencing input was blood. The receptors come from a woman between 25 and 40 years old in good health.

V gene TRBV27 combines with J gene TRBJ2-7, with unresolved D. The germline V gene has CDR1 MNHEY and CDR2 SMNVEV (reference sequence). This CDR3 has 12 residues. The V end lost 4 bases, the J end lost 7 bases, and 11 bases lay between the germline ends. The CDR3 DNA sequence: TGTGCCAGCAGTTCCTCCCCTCGGGAGCAGTACTTC. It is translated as CASSSSPREQYF.

CDR3 bases: TGTGCCAGCAGCACCCGGACAGGACAAGTAATCCCTGAAAAACTGTTTTTT. Translated: CASSTRTGQVIPEKLFF. This chain uses TRBV7-8 with TRBJ1-4; 7 positions agree with TRBD1. The CDR3 is 17 amino acids. Germline lookup yields CDR1 SGHVS and CDR2 FQNEAQ. Germline trimming cut 5 bases from V and 7 bases from J; bases unmatched to any gene: 16.

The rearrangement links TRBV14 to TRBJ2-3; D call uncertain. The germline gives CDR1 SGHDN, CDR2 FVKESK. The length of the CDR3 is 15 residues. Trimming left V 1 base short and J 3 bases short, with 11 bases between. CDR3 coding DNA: TGTGCCAGCAGCCAAGCGTTACTAAATACAGATACGCAGTATTTT. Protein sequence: CASSQALLNTDTQYF. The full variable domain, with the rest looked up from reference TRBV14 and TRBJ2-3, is EAGVTQFPSHSVIEKGQTVTLRCDPISGHDNLYWYRRVMGKEIKFLLHFVKESKQDESGMPNNRFLAERTGGTYSTLKVQPAELEDSGVYFCASSQALLNTDTQYFGPGTRLTVL.

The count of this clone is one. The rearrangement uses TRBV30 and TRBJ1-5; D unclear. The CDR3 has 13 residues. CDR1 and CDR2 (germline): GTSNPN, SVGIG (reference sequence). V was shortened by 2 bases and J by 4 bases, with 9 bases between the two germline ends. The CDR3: CAWSREGNQPQHF. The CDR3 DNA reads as TGTGCCTGGAGTCGAGAGGGAAATCAGCCCCAGCATTTT.

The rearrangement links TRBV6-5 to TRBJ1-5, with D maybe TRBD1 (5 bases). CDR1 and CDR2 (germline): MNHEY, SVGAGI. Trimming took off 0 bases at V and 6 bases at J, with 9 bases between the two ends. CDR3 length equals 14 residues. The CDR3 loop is CASSYSSGGQPQHF. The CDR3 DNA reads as TGTGCCAGCAGTTACTCCTCTGGGGGTCAGCCCCAGCATTTT.

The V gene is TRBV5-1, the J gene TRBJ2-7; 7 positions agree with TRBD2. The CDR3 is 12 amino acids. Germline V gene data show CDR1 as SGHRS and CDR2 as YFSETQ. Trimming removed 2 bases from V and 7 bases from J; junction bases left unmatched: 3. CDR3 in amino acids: CASSFLRGEQYF. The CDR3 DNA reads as TGCGCCAGCAGCTTTTTGCGGGGGGAGCAGTACTTC.

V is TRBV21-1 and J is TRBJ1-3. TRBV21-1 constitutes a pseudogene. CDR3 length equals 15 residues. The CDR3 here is CASSKRANSGNTIYF. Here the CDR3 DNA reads TGTGCCAGCAGCAAGAGAGCGAACTCTGGAAACACCATATATTTT.

The CDR3 sequence is CASSSWTGPNSPLHF. In DNA form, the CDR3 reads TGTGCCAGTAGTAGTTGGACAGGACCGAACTCACCCCTCCACTTT. The chain joins TRBV19 to TRBJ1-6, with 7 bases matching TRBD1. This CDR3 comprises 15 residues. J gave up 10 bases and V 4 bases, and 10 bases lay outside the gene matches. The germline gives CDR1 LNHDA, CDR2 SQIVND (reference sequence).

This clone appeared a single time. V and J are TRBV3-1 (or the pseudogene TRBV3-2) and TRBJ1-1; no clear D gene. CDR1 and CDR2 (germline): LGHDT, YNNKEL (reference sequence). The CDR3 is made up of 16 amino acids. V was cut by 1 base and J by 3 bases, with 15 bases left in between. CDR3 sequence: CASSQGINVGYTEAFF. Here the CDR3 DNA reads TGTGCCAGCAGCCAAGGGATCAACGTAGGGTACACTGAAGCTTTCTTT.

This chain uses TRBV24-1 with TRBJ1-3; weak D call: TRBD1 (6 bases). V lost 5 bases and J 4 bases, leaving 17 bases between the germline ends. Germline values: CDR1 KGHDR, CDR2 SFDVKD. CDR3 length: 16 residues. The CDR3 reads CATSASTGSDGNTIYF. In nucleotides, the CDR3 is TGTGCCACCAGTGCATCTACAGGGTCGGACGGAAACACCATATATTTT.

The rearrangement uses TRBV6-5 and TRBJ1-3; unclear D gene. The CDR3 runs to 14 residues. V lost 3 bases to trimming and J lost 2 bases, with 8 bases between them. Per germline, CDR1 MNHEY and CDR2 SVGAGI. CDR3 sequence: CASSYGSPGNTIYF. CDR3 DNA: TGTGCCAGCAGTTATGGGTCTCCTGGAAACACCATATATTTT.

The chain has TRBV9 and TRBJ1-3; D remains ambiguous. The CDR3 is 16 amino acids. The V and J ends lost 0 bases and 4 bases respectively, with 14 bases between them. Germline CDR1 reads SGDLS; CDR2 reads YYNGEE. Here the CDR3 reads CASSVALPGNGNTIYF. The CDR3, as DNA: TGTGCCAGCAGCGTAGCCCTACCCGGGAACGGAAACACCATATATTTT.

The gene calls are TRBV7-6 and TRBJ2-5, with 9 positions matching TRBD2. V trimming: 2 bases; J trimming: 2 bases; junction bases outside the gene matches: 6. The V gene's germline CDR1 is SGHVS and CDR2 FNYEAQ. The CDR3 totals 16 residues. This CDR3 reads CASSLNLGLAQETQYF. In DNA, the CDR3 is TGTGCCAGCAGCTTAAACTTGGGACTAGCTCAAGAGACCCAGTACTTC.

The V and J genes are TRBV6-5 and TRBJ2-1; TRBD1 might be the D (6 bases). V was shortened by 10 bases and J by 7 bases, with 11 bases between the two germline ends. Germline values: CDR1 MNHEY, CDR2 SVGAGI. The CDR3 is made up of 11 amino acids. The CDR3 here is CATAQGNEQFF. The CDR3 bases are TGTGCCACCGCGCAGGGGAATGAGCAGTTCTTC.